This T cell receptor beta chain was obtained from a study of blood T cell repertoires in COVID-19. The overall study: Sample material is recorded as cDNA or gDNA derived from T cells, B-cell-depleted T cells, or PBMCs.

This clone was detected many times. The repertoire was sequenced with immunoSEQ multiplex PCR; TCRdb's copy has only in-frame clones and lacks some. The table lists some 200,000 clones, more than 75% of them singletons. Trimming removed 5 bases from V and 6 bases from J; junction bases left unmatched: 3. The V gene's germline CDR1 is DFQATT and CDR2 SNEGSKA (reference sequence). The CDR3 length is 11 residues. The sequenced sample consisted of peripheral blood. The sequence derives from a woman aged 45-59 years with active or convalescent COVID-19. The rearrangement joins TRBV20-1 to TRBJ2-7; 8 nucleotides align to TRBD1. CDR3 residues: CSASTGVEQYF. In DNA, the CDR3 is TGCAGTGCTTCGACAGGGGTCGAGCAGTACTTC.